This TCR beta chain originates from a study of cytomegalovirus exposure and HLA in healthy donors. As for the study in general: Samples from HLA-typed donors yielded around 79 million unique TCRs in an early data release.

Remarks on this clone: Its specificity is unknown.

PCR amplification relied on 60 Vbeta primers (plus 13 Jbeta primers). This table comes from immunoSEQ multiplex PCR, and its TCRdb copy is limited to in-frame clones, with some not included. The sample has about 120,000 clones; roughly three quarters are singletons. Deletions cut 0 bases from V and 0 bases from J, with 7 bases between. Germline assignment: CDR1 SGDLS and CDR2 YYNGEE. This CDR3 has 14 amino acids. Study observations and caveats: The study recorded 164 TCR beta chains that were cytomegalovirus-associated.

The chain has TRBV9 and TRBJ2-7, with no clear D. This sequence was found in a woman aged 18-35 years in good health and CMV-seronegative. Sequencing was done on a sample of PBMCs. CDR3 amino acids: CASSVAAASYEQYF. The CDR3 region has the DNA TGTGCCAGCAGCGTAGCCGCGGCCTCCTACGAGCAGTACTTC. Based on the CDR3 plus reference TRBV9 and TRBJ2-7, the full variable domain is DSGVTQTPKHLITATGQRVTLRCSPRSGDLSVYWYQQSLDQGLQFLIQYYNGEERAKGNILERFSAQQFPDLHSELNLSSLELGDSALYFCASSVAAASYEQYFGPGTRLTVT.